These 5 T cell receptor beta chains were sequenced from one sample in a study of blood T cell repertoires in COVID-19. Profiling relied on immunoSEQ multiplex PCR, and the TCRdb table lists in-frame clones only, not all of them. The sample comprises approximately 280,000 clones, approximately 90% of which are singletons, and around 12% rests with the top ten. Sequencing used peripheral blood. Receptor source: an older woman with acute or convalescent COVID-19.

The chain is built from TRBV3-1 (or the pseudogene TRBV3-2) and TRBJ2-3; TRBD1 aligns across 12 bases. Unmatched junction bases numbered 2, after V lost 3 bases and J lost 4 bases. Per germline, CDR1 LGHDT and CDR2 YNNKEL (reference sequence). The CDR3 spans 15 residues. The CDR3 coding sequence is TGTGCCAGCAGCCAGGGACAGGGGGCCGCAGATACGCAGTATTTT. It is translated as CASSQGQGAADTQYF.

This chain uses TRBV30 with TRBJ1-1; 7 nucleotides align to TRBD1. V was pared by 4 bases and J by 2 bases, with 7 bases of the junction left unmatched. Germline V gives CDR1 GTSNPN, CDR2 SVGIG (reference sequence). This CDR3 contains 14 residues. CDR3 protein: CAWNTGTANTEAFF. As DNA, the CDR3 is TGTGCCTGGAATACCGGGACAGCAAACACTGAAGCTTTCTTT.

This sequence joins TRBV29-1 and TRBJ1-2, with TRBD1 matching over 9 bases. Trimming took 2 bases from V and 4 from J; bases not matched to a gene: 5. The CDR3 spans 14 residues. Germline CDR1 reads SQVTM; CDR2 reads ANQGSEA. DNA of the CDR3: TGCAGCGTTGAACGGGGACAGGGTTCCTATGGCTACACCTTC. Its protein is CSVERGQGSYGYTF.

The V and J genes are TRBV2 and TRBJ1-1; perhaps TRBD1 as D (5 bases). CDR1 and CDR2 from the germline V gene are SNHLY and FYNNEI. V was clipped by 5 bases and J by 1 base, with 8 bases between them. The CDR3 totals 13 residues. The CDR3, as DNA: TGTGCCAGCAGTCTGGACAAGAACACTGAAGCTTTCTTT. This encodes CASSLDKNTEAFF.

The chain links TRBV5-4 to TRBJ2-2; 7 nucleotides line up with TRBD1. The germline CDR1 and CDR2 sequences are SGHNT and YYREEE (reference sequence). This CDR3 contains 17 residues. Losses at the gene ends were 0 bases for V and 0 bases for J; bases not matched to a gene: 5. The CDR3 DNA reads TGTGCCAGCAGCTTGGTAGGGGGCTATTCGAACACCGGGGAGCTGTTTTTT. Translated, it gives CASSLVGGYSNTGELFF. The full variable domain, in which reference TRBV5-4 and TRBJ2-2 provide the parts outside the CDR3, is ETGVTQSPTHLIKTRGQQVTLRCSSQSGHNTVSWYQQALGQGPQFIFQYYREEENGRGNFPPRFSGLQFPNYSSELNVNALELDDSALYLCASSLVGGYSNTGELFFGEGSRLTVL.